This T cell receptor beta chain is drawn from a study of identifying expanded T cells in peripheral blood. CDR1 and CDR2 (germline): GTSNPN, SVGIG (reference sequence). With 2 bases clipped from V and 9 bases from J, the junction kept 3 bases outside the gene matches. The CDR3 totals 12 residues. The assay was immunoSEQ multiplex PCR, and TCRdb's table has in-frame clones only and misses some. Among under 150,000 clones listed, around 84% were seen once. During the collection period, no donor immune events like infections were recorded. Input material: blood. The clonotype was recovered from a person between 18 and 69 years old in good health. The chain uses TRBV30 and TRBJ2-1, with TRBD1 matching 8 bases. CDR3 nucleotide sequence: TGTGCCTGGAGTCCAACAGGGGGTGAGCAGTTCTTC. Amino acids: CAWSPTGGEQFF. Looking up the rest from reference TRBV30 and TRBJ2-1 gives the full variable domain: SQTIHQWPATLVQPVGSPLSLECTVEGTSNPNLYWYRQAAGRGLQLLFYSVGIGQISSEVPQNLSASRPQDRQFILSSKKLLLSDSGFYLCAWSPTGGEQFFGPGTRLTVL.